Included here is one T cell receptor (beta chain) sequence, with context. What it binds is unknown. The sample's time point: cycle 4 day 1 (C4D1), after five to seven weeks of nivolumab. All patients relapsed after autologous stem cell transplantation, and brentuximab vedotin exposure varied. The data were taken from a study of PD-1 blockade in classical Hodgkin lymphoma. Study-wide results and limits: CD4+ TCR diversity, unlike CD8+, climbed significantly by C4D1. Why the repertoires differ is still unclear, perhaps disease activity or prior therapy. Complete responders showed a baseline diversity that resembled the diversity of newly diagnosed patients. TCR diversity at baseline was reported to be reduced in newly diagnosed patients relative to healthy donors.

Sequencing was performed with immunoSEQ multiplex PCR; in TCRdb, only in-frame clones are kept and a portion is missing. The repertoire holds 90,000 to 140,000 clones, with roughly 90% as singletons. The CDR3 extends over 15 amino acids. Trimming removed 2 bases at V and 0 bases at J, with 7 bases between. Per germline, CDR1 SGHAT and CDR2 FQNNGV. Specimen: peripheral blood mononuclear cells (PBMCs), collected before the fourth cycle of nivolumab. The receptor was isolated from a human donor with classical Hodgkin lymphoma. The rearrangement links TRBV11-2 to TRBJ2-2, with D possibly being TRBD2 (5 bases). The DNA of the CDR3 is TGTGCCAGCAGCTTAAGCGGTACGAACACCGGGGAGCTGTTTTTT. It translates to CASSLSGTNTGELFF.